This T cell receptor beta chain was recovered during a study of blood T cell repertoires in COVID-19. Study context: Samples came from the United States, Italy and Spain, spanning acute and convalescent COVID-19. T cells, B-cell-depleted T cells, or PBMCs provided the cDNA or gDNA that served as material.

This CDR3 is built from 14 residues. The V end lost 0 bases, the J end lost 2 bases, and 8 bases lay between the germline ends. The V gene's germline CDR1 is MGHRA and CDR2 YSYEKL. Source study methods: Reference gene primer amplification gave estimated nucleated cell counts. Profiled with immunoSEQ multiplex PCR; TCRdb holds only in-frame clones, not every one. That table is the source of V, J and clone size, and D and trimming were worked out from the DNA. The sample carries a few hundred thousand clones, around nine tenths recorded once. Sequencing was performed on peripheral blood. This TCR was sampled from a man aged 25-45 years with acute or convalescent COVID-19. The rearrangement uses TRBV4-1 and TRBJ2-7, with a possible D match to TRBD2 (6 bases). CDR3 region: CASSQEGLTYEQYF. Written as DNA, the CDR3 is TGCGCCAGCAGCCAAGAAGGACTAACCTACGAGCAGTACTTC.